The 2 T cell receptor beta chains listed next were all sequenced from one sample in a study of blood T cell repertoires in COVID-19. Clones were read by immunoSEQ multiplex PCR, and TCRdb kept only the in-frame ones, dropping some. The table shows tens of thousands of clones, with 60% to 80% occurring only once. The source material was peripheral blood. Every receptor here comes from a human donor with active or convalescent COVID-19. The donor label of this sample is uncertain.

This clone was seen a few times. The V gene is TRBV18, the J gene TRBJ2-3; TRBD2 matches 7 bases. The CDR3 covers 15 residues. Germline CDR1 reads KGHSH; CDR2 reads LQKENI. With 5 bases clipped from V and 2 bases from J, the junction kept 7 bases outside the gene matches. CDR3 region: CASSSRDYSTDTQYF. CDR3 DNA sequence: TGTGCCAGCTCATCCCGGGACTACTCCACAGATACGCAGTATTTT.

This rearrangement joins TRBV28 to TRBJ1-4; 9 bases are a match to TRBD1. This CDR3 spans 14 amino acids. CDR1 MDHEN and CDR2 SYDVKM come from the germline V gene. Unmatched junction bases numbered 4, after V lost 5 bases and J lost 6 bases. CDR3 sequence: CASSRGTGYEKLFF. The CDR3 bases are TGTGCCAGCAGTAGGGGGACAGGGTATGAAAAACTGTTTTTT. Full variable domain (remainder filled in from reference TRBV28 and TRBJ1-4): DVKVTQSSRYLVKRTGEKVFLECVQDMDHENMFWYRQDPGLGLRLIYFSYDVKMKEKGDIPEGYSVSREKKERFSLILESASTNQTSMYLCASSRGTGYEKLFFGSGTQLSVL.